This TCR beta chain was profiled in a study of sequential checkpoint blockade in melanoma. Looking at the study overall: First-line arms were nivolumab then ipilimumab, or the reverse, randomized 1:1. After both sequences, patients received maintenance nivolumab.

The J segment lost 4 bases and the V segment lost 1 base, leaving 10 bases of the junction unmatched. The CDR3 sequence is 17 residues long. Germline loops: CDR1 KGHSH, CDR2 LQKENI. Treatment: randomized to nivolumab then ipilimumab (arm A) or the reverse (arm B). From thawed PBMCs, live CD3+CD8+ cells negative for CD19 and CD56 were sorted. Sequenced by immunoSEQ multiplex PCR; TCRdb stores in-frame clones only, minus some. The sample includes roughly 20,000 clones, 65% to 85% of them seen just once. The input for sequencing was CD8+ T cells sorted from blood (inferred from file names), taken from a patient given nivolumab and ipilimumab in sequence. The source is a human donor with melanoma. J is TRBJ1-1 and V is TRBV18; 9 bases line up with TRBD1. The CDR3 is CASSPRDREGPGTEAFF. CDR3 nucleotides: TGTGCCAGCTCACCACGGGACAGGGAGGGGCCGGGCACTGAAGCTTTCTTT.